Each of the 2 T cell receptor beta chains below was sequenced from the same sample in a study of cytomegalovirus exposure and HLA in healthy donors. Amplification used 60 Vbeta primers and 13 Jbeta primers. The method was immunoSEQ multiplex PCR; TCRdb's version includes in-frame clones alone and lacks a portion of them. The sample shows 150,000 to 200,000 clones, less than 80% of them seen only once. Specimen: PBMCs. The receptors stem from a woman in her 30s in good health and CMV-seropositive.

The rearrangement links TRBV6-5 to TRBJ1-5; TRBD1 matches 8 bases. Germline V gene sequence: CDR1 MNHEY, CDR2 SVGAGI. There are 13 residues in the CDR3. V was pared by 6 bases and J by 6 bases, with 4 bases of the junction left unmatched. For the CDR3, the DNA is TGTGCCAGCAGCTTGACAGGGGTTCAGCCCCAGCATTTT. Amino acids: CASSLTGVQPQHF.

The chain uses TRBV4-2 and TRBJ2-1; the match to TRBD1 covers 7 bases. With V trimmed by 3 bases and J by 1 base, 6 bases remained unmatched. Per germline, CDR1 LGHNA and CDR2 YNFKEQ. The length of the CDR3 is 16 residues. The CDR3 nucleotides are TGTGCCAGCAGCCAGGACGACAGGGAATCCTACAATGAGCAGTTCTTC. Protein product: CASSQDDRESYNEQFF.